The entry that follows covers one T cell receptor (beta chain) sequence. Its antigen target is currently unknown. No qualities accompany the bases; no much larger clone lies one base away. This sample is part of a study of siplizumab effects on memory and regulatory T cells (dated by TCRdb to between 2018 and 2021). For context, the study as a whole: The effect of the anti-CD2 antibody siplizumab on alloreactive T-cell subsets was examined in allogeneic mixed lymphocyte reactions constructed from human PBMCs.

Libraries were constructed by the immunoSEQ multiplex PCR assay. Some 1.1 x 10^5 TCR templates per sample were assayed on the deep sequencing platform. Genomic DNA extracted from sorted T cells was used for TCRbeta CDR3 sequencing. The source study handled its data this way. The R programming language was used for the clonal analysis of the TCRbeta CDR3 data. Unstimulated samples were compared with post-reaction CFSE-low samples to define alloreactive CD4+ and CD8+ clones. Regulatory or non-regulatory origin of alloreactive CD4+ clones was assigned by matching sequences to the sorted unstimulated Treg and non-Treg repertoires. Here the immuneACCESS table is served through TCRdb, limited to in-frame sequences with V and J called. Missing clones are a known gap in these copies; in checked studies unresolved V genes cover under half, and the rest lacks a known reason. That table furnishes V, J and clone size, whereas the DNA furnished D and trimming. The sample table holds some 100,000 clones, of which about 91% were seen once. The top ten clones comprise 0.65% to 0.9% of the sample.

V was cut back by 0 bases and J by 1 base, leaving a gap of 4 bases between them. The germline V gene supplies CDR1 SGHDT and CDR2 YYEEEE. The CDR3 contains 13 residues, cysteine and phenylalanine counted. This entry keeps only the CDR3 DNA: 39 bases, framed from base 1. The paper as a whole reports these results and caveats: Compared with memory T cells, unstimulated naive T cells appeared more diverse, and naive cells seemed to make a substantial contribution to the alloresponse. Of the alloreactive CD4+ clones that could be mapped, the Treg-derived share averaged roughly 73% with siplizumab compared with roughly 27% in control reactions. A naive or memory phenotype could not be assigned to roughly 80-97% of proliferating CD4+ or CD8+ clones. Because sequences at frequencies below about 10^-5 were poorly captured, only a minor fraction of alloreactive clones could be mapped back to unstimulated subsets. Whether proliferating Tregs from siplizumab cultures were suppressive was not functionally confirmed. Siplizumab significantly lowered the cumulative frequency of alloreactive sequences that could be traced to unstimulated CD4+ memory T cells.

Sorted unstimulated T cells and proliferating T cells recovered from mixed lymphocyte reactions underwent TCRbeta CDR3 sequencing. Fresh whole blood from fewer than 11 HLA-typed healthy donors was used to isolate PBMCs. To map where alloreactive clones came from, CD4+ regulatory T cells in the unstimulated state were FACS-sorted. The clonotype comes from a human donor in good health. The sequenced sample was Tregs sorted from blood. The rearrangement combines TRBV5-6 with TRBJ1-1; the D gene cannot be resolved reliably. The nucleotide sequence reads as follows: TGTGCCAGCAGCTTGGAAAGGAACACTGAAGCTTTCTTT. Its product reads: CASSLERNTEAFF.